This T cell receptor (beta chain) is drawn from a study of PD-L1 blockade in urothelial cancer. Study-level background: Blood drawn 3 weeks (second dose) and 6 weeks after treatment start was analyzed. Each blood sample yielded a median of about 130,000 T cells.

As regards this clone: The antigen remains unidentified.

General study findings and limits: Lower pretreatment blood TCR clonality, under the median, predicted better survival, researchers reported.

As to time point: peripheral blood 6 weeks after treatment start. Repertoires were generated with immunoSEQ multiplex PCR, while TCRdb's copy carries only in-frame clones and drops some. The sample has about 76,000 clones, approximately 89% seen once; the top ten hold more than 0.85%. Trimming cost V 4 bases and J 2 bases; bases outside gene matches: 4. The CDR3 is made up of 16 amino acids. Germline V gives CDR1 KGHSH, CDR2 LQKENI. V gene TRBV18 combines with J gene TRBJ2-6; 8 bases line up with TRBD1. This clonotype originated in a woman older than 75 with urothelial cancer. Sequenced material: PBMCs, taken around atezolizumab (anti-PD-L1) treatment. CDR3 residues: CASSLETGAGANVLTF. CDR3 in DNA: TGTGCCAGCTCACTCGAGACAGGGGCTGGGGCCAACGTCCTGACTTTC.